A selection of T cell receptor beta chains follows, all from one sample in a study of OX40 agonist ivuxolimab in advanced cancers. Clones were read by immunoSEQ multiplex PCR, and TCRdb kept only the in-frame ones, dropping some. The profile covers over 80,000 clones, with approximately 89% appearing a single time and approximately 4% taken by the ten largest. The starting material was CD4+ or CD8+ T cells sorted from blood, obtained in a trial of the OX40 agonist ivuxolimab. These receptors originate from an adult with an advanced solid tumor such as melanoma, head and neck, liver or kidney cancer. Each CDR3 is given with its conserved first and last residue.

j_gene	v_gene	CDR3aa
TRBJ2-1	TRBV5-1	CASSSRDSSRGDEQFF
TRBJ1-5	TRBV27	CASSASGGNQPQHF
TRBJ2-7	TRBV9	CASSPGQSYEQYF
TRBJ1-3	TRBV18	CASSPQGSGNTIYF
TRBJ2-5	TRBV19	CASSAASGQETQYF
TRBJ2-1	TRBV6-6	CASSTSAGEQFF
TRBJ2-3	TRBV10-3	CAISERAGEDTQYF
TRBJ2-5	TRBV11-3	CASSSHARGGETQYF
TRBJ2-4	TRBV11-3	CASSGPDREGKNIQYF
TRBJ2-5	TRBV7-2	CASSLVDSGSREETQYF
TRBJ1-2	TRBV7-2	CASSQGGEGYTF
TRBJ1-1	TRBV10-2	CASSEGDMNTEAFF
TRBJ1-1	TRBV2	CASRRETGTEAFF
TRBJ2-3	TRBV5-6	CASSYTLSPSGSQRDTQYF
TRBJ1-2	TRBV19	CASSKKTGQGLGGYTF
TRBJ2-5	TRBV9	CASSVRLGDRETQYF
TRBJ1-3	TRBV30	CAWSVIGGSFTGNTIYF
TRBJ2-3	TRBV11-2	CASSIQGSQNTDTQYF
TRBJ2-5	TRBV18	CASSPPSTRETQYF
TRBJ1-4	TRBV5-1	CASSLTGGDENEKLFF
TRBJ1-2	TRBV2	CASSPDEGNYGYTF
TRBJ2-5	TRBV7-6	CASSPRVGETQYF
TRBJ2-2	TRBV5-4	CASSRTGLAGELFF
TRBJ1-4	TRBV2	CASSDQGRTNEKLFF
TRBJ2-4	TRBV15	CATRAGGSAKNIQYF
TRBJ2-7	TRBV11-3	CASSLGGRYEQYF
TRBJ2-6	TRBV28	CASLEEGAQGANVLTF
TRBJ1-1	TRBV6-1	CASSELQGTAKAFF